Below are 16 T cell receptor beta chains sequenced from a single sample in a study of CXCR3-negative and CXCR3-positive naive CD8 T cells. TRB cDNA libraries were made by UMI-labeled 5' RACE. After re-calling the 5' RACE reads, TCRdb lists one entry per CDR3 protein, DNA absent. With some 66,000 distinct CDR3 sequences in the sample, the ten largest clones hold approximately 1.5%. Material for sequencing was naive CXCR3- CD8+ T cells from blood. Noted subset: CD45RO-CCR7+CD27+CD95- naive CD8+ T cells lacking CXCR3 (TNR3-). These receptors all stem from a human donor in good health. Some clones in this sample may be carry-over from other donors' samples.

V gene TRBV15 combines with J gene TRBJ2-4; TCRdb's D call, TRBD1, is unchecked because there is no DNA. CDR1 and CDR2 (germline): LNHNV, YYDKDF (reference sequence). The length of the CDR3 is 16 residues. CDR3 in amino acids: CATSPRGKIAKNIQYF.

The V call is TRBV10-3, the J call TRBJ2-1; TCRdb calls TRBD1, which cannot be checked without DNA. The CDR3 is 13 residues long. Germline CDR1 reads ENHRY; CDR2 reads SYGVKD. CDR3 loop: CAIGQGAFDEQFF.

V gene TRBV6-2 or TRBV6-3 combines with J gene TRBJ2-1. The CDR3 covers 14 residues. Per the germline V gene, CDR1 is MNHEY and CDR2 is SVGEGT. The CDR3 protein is CASSYSPSYNEQLF.

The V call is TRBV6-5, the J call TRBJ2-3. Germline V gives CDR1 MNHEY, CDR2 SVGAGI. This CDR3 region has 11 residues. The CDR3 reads CASSNTDTQYF.

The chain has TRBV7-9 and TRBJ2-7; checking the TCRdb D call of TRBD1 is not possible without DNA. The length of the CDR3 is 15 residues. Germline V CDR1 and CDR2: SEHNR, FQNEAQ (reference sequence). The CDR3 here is CASSSTGASWYEQYF.

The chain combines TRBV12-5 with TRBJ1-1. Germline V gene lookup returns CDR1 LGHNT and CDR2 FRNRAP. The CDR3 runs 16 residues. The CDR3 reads CASGLVQEDPNTEAFF.

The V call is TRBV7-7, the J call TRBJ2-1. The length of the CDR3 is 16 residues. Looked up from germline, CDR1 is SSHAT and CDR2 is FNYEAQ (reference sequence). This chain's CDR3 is CASSLGAGMNLNEQFF.

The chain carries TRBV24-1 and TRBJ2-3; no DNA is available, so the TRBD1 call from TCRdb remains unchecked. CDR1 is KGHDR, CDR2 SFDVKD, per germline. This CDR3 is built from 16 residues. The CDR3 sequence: CATSDVRDRELDTQYF.

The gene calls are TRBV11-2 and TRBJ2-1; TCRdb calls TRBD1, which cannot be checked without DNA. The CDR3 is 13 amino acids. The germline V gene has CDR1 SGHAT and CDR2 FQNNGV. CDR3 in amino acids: CASSSGRDNEQFF.

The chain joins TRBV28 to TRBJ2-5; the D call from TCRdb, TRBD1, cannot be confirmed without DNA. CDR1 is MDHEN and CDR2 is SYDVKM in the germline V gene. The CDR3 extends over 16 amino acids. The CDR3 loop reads CASRARDRGLMETQYF.

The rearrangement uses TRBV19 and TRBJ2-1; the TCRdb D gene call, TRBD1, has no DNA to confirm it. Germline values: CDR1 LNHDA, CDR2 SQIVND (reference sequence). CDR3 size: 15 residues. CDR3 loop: CASSRGGSSYNEQFF. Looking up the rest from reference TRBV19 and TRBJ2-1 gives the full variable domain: DGGITQSPKYLFRKEGQNVTLSCEQNLNHDAMYWYRQDPGQGLRLIYYSQIVNDFQKGDIAEGYSVSREKKESFPLTVTSAQKNPTAFYLCASSRGGSSYNEQFFGPGTRLTVL.

This CDR3 reads CASSTNIEGFEEETQYF. The rearrangement uses TRBV7-9 and TRBJ2-5; no DNA is available, so the TRBD2 call from TCRdb remains unchecked. CDR1 is SEHNR, CDR2 FQNEAQ, per germline (reference sequence). The CDR3 consists of 17 residues.

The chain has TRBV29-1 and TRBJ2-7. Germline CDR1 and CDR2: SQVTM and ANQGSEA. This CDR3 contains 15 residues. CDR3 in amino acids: CSVEGQDRTSYEQYF.

The CDR3 sequence is CSAREVYEQYF. The V and J genes are TRBV20-1 and TRBJ2-7. This CDR3 region has 11 residues. CDR1 is DFQATT, CDR2 SNEGSKA, per germline (reference sequence).

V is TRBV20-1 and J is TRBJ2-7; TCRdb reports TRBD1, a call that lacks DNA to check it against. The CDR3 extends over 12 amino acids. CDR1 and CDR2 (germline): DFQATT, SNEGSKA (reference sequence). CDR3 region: CSAQDEGHEQYF.

CDR3 sequence: CASSLGTNYEQYF. This rearrangement joins TRBV11-2 to TRBJ2-7; there is no DNA to check the TCRdb D call of TRBD2. From germline, CDR1 is SGHAT and CDR2 FQNNGV. The CDR3 extends over 13 amino acids.